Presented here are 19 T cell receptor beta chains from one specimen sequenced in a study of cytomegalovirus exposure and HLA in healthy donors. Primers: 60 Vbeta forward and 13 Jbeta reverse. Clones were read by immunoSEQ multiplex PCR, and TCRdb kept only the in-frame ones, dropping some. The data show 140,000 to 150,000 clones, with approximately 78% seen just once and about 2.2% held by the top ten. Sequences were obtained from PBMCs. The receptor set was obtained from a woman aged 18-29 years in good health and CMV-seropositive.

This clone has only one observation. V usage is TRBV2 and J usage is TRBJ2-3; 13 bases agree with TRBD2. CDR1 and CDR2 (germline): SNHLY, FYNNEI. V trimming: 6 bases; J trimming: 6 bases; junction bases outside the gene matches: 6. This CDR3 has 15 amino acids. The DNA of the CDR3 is TGTGCCAGCAGCGAACTAGCGGGGGGGCGGGATACGCAGTATTTT. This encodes CASSELAGGRDTQYF.

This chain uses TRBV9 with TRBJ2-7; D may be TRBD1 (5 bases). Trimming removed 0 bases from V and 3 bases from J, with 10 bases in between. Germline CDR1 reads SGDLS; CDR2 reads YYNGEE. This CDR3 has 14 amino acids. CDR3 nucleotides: TGTGCCAGCAGCGTAGCGCGGCAGGGCTACGAGCAGTACTTC. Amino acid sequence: CASSVARQGYEQYF.

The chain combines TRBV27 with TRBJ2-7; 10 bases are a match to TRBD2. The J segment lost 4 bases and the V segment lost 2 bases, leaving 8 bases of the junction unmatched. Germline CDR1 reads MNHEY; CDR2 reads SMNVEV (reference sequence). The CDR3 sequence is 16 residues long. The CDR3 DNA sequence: TGTGCCAGCAGTTTAGACGGAGCGGGGGGGCGGTACGAGCAGTACTTC. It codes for CASSLDGAGGRYEQYF.

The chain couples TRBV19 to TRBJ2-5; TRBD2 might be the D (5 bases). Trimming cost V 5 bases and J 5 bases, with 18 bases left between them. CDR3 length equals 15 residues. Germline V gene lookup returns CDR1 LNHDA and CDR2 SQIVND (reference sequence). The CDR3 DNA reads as TGTGCCAGTAGTCCCTCTCATCGGGGTTCGGAGACCCAGTACTTC. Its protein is CASSPSHRGSETQYF.

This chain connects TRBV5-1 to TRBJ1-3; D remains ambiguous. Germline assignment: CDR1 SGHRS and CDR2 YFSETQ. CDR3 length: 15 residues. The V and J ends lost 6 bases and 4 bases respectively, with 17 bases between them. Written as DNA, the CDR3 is TGCGCCAGCACAAATCTAACCGGTCCCGGAAACACCATATATTTT. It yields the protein CASTNLTGPGNTIYF. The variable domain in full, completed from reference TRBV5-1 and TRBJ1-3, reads KAGVTQTPRYLIKTRGQQVTLSCSPISGHRSVSWYQQTPGQGLQFLFEYFSETQRNKGNFPGRFSGRQFSNSRSEMNVSTLELGDSALYLCASTNLTGPGNTIYFGEGSWLTVV.

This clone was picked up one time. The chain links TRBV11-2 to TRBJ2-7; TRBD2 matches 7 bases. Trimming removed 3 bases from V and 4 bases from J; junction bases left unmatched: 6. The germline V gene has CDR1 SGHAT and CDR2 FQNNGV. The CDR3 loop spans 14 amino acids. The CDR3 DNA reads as TGTGCCAGCAGCTTTAGGGCTAGCGGTTACGAGCAGTACTTC. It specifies CASSFRASGYEQYF.

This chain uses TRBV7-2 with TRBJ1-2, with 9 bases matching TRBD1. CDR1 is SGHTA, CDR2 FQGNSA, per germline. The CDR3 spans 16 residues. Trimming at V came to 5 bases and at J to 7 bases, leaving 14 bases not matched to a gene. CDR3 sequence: CASSVRPGQGGGGYTF. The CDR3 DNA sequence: TGTGCCAGCAGCGTGCGTCCGGGACAGGGAGGTGGTGGCTACACCTTC.

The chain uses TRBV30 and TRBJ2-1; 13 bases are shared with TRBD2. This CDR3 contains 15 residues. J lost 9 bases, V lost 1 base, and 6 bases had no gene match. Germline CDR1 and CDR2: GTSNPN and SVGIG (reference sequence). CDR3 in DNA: TGTGCCTGGAGTGGAAAGGGACTAGCGGGGAGTGAGCAGTTCTTC. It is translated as CAWSGKGLAGSEQFF.

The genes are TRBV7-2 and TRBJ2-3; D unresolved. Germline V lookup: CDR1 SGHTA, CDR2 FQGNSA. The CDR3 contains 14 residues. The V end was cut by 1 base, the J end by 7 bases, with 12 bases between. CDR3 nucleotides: TGTGCCAGCAGCTTAGGACTCGAAGATAATACGCAGTATTTT. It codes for CASSLGLEDNTQYF.

CDR3 DNA sequence: TGCGCCAGCAGCTTGGGGCTACGACAGGGGATCATGACAGATACGCAGTATTTT. The encoded protein is CASSLGLRQGIMTDTQYF. This chain uses TRBV5-1 with TRBJ2-3, with TRBD1 matching over 8 bases. J was trimmed by 3 bases and V by 0 bases; bases with no gene match: 12. There are 18 residues in the CDR3. Germline values: CDR1 SGHRS, CDR2 YFSETQ.

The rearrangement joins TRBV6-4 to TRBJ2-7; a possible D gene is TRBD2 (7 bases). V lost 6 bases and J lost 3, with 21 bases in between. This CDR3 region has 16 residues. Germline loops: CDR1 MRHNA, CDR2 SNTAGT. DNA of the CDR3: TGTGCCAGCAGCGGGGGGCGGGAGTGGGGGTTCTACGAGCAGTACTTC. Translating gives CASSGGREWGFYEQYF.

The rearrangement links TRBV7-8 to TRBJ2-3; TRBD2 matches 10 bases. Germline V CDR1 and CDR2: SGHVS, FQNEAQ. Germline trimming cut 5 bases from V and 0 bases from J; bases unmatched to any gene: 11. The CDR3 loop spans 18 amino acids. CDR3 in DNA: TGTGCCAGCAGCCCGGGACTAGCGACTCACCCTAGCACAGATACGCAGTATTTT. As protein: CASSPGLATHPSTDTQYF.

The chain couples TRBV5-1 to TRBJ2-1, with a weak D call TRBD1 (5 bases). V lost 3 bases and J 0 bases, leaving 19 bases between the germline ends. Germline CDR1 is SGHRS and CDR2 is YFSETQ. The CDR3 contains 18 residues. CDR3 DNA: TGCGCCAGCAGCTCGCAGGGTTTTAAGGCAAGCTCCTACAATGAGCAGTTCTTC. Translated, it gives CASSSQGFKASSYNEQFF.

CDR3 sequence: CASSPRDRIEGYTF. The DNA for the CDR3 is TGTGCCAGTAGTCCCCGGGACAGAATCGAGGGCTACACCTTC. The chain combines TRBV19 with TRBJ1-2; 7 nucleotides match TRBD1. Germline values: CDR1 LNHDA, CDR2 SQIVND (reference sequence). V gave up 5 bases and J gave up 8 bases; unmatched junction bases: 11. The CDR3 sequence is 14 residues long.

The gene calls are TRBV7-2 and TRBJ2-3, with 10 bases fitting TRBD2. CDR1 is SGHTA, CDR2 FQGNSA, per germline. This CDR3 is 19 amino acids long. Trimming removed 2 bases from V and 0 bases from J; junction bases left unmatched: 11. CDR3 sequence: CASSLFRASGGGSTDTQYF. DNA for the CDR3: TGTGCCAGCAGCTTATTTAGGGCTAGCGGGGGTGGTAGCACAGATACGCAGTATTTT.

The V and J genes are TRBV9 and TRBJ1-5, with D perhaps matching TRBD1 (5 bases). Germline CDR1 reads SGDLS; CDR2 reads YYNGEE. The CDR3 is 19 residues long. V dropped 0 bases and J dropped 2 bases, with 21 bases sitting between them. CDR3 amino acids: CASSVECQVEVGRNQPQHF. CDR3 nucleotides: TGTGCCAGCAGCGTAGAGTGTCAGGTGGAAGTGGGGCGCAATCAGCCCCAGCATTTT.

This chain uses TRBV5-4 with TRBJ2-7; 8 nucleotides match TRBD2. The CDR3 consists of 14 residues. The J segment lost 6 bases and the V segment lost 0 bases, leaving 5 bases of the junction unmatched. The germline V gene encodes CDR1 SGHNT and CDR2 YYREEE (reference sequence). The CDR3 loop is CASSLGTSFAEQYF. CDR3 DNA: TGTGCCAGCAGCTTGGGGACTAGCTTTGCCGAGCAGTACTTC.

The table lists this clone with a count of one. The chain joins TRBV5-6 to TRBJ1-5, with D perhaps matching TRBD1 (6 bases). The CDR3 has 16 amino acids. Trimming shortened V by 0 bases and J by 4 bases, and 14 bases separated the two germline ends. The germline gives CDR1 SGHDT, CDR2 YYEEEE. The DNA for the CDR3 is TGTGCCAGCAGCTTGGGGGGGGGCGTGGGGAATCAGCCCCAGCATTTT. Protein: CASSLGGGVGNQPQHF. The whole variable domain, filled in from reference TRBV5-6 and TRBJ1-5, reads DAGVTQSPTHLIKTRGQQVTLRCSPKSGHDTVSWYQQALGQGPQFIFQYYEEEERQRGNFPDRFSGHQFPNYSSELNVNALLLGDSALYLCASSLGGGVGNQPQHFGDGTRLSIL.

The CDR3 DNA is TGTGCCAGCAGTGGGGGGGGGACGTGGAACATTCAGTACTTC. Its translation: CASSGGGTWNIQYF. The rearrangement joins TRBV2 to TRBJ2-4; TRBD2 matches 7 bases. Germline V gene data show CDR1 as SNHLY and CDR2 as FYNNEI. CDR3 length: 14 residues. J lost 7 bases, V lost 4 bases, and 7 bases had no gene match.